This TCR beta chain was sequenced for a study of CXCR3-negative and CXCR3-positive naive CD8 T cells. The authors prepared UMI-labeled TRB cDNA libraries by 5' RACE. TCRdb reprocessed the 5' RACE reads; each CDR3 protein has one entry and no DNA is given. Seen in this sample are 45,000 to 65,000 distinct CDR3 sequences; the ten most common clones hold over 1.2%. CDR3 length: 15 amino acids. The germline gives CDR1 SGHTA, CDR2 FQGTGA. Sequencing input: naive CXCR3- CD8+ T cells from blood. Subset meaning: CD45RO-CCR7+CD27+CD95- naive CD8+ T cells lacking CXCR3 (TNR3-). This receptor was identified in a human donor in good health. Some clones in this sample may be carry-over from other donors' samples. The chain couples TRBV7-3 to TRBJ2-3; there is no DNA to check the TCRdb D call of TRBD2. CDR3 protein: CASSLARAAGDTQYF. The whole variable domain, filled in from reference TRBV7-3 and TRBJ2-3, reads GAGVSQTPSNKVTEKGKYVELRCDPISGHTALYWYRQSLGQGPEFLIYFQGTGAADDSGLPNDRFFAVRPEGSVSTLKIQRTERGDSAVYLCASSLARAAGDTQYFGPGTRLTVL.